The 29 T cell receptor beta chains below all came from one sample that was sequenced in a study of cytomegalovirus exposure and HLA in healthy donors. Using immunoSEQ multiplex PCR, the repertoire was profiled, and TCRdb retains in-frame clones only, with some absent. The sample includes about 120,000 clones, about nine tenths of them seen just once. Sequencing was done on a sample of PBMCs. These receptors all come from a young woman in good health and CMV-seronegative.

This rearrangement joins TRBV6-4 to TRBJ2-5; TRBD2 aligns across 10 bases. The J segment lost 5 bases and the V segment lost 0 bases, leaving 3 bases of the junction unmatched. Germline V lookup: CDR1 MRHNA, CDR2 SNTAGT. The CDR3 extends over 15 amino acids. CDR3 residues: CASSDSAGGRETQYF. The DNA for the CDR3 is TGTGCCAGCAGTGACTCAGCGGGGGGGAGGGAGACCCAGTACTTC.

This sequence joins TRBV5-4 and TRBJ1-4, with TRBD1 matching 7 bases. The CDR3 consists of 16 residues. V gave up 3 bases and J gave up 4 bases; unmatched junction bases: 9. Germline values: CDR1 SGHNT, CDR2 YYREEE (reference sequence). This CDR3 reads CASSSRKGALNEKLFF. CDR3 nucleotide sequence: TGTGCCAGCAGCTCCAGAAAGGGGGCGCTTAATGAAAAACTGTTTTTT.

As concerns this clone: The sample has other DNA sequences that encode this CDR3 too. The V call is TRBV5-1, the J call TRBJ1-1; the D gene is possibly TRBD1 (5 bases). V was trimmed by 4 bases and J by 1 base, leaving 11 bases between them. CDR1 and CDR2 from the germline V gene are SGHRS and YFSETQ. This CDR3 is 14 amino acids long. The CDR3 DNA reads TGCGCCAGCAGCCTTGGGAGGGGGAACACTGAAGCTTTCTTT. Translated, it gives CASSLGRGNTEAFF.

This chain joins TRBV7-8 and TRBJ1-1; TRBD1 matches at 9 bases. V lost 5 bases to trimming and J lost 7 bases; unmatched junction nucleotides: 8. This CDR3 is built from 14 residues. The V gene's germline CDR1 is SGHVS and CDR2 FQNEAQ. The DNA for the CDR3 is TGTGCCAGCAGCACGAGGACAGGGGCTGGTGAAGCTTTCTTT. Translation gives CASSTRTGAGEAFF.

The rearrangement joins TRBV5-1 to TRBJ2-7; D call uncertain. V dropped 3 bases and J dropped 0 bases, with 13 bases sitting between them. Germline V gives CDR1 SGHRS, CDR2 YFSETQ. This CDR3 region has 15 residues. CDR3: CASSYDLLPSYEQYF. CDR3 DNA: TGCGCCAGCAGCTATGACTTGCTACCCTCCTACGAGCAGTACTTC.

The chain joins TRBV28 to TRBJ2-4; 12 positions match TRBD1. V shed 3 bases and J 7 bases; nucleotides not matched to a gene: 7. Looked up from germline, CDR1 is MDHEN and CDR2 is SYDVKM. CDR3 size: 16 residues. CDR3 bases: TGTGCCAGCAGTTTCTCCGGGACAGGGGGCCGGAACATTCAGTACTTC. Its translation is CASSFSGTGGRNIQYF.

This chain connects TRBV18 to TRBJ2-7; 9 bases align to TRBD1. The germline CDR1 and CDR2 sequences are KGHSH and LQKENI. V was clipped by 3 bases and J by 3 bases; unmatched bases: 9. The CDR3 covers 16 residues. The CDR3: CASSPSTTGGNYEQYF. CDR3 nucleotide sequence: TGTGCCAGCTCACCGTCAACCACAGGGGGCAACTACGAGCAGTACTTC.

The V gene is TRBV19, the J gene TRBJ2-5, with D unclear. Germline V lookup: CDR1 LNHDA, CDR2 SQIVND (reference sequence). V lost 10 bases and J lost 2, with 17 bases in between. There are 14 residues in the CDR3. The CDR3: CATLRYFGQETQYF. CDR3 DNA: TGTGCCACCCTCAGGTATTTCGGACAAGAGACCCAGTACTTC.

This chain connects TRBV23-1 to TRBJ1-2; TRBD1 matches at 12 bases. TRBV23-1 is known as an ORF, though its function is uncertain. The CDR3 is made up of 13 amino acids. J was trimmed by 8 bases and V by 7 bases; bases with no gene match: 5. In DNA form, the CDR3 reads TGCGCCAGCAAGGGACAGGGGGCGAGGGGCTACACCTTC. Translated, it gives CASKGQGARGYTF.

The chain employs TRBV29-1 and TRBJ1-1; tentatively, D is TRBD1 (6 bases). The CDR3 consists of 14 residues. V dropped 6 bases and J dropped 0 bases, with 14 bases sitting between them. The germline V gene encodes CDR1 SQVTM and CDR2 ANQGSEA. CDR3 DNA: TGCAGCGTGGACTCCGGGACACTGAACACTGAAGCTTTCTTT. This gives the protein CSVDSGTLNTEAFF.

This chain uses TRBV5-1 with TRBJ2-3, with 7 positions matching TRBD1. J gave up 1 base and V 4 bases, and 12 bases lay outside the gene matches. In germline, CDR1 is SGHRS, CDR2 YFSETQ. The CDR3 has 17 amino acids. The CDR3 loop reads CASSQGQHPWGTDTQYF. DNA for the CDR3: TGCGCCAGCAGCCAGGGACAGCACCCTTGGGGCACAGATACGCAGTATTTT.

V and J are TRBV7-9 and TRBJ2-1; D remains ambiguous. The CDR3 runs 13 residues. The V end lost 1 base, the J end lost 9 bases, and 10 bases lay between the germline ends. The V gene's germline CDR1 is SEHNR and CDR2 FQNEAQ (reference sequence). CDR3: CASSLGFGGEQFF. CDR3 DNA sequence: TGTGCCAGCAGCTTAGGGTTCGGTGGTGAGCAGTTCTTC.

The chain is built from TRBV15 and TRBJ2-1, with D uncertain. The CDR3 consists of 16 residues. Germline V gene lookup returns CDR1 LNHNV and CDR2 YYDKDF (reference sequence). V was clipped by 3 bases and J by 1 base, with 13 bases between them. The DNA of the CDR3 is TGTGCCACCAGCAGTTTAAATGCGGAGTCCTACAATGAGCAGTTCTTC. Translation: CATSSLNAESYNEQFF. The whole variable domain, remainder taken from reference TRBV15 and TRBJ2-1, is DAMVIQNPRYQVTQFGKPVTLSCSQTLNHNVMYWYQQKSSQAPKLLFHYYDKDFNNEADTPDNFQSRRPNTSFCFLDIRSPGLGDTAMYLCATSSLNAESYNEQFFGPGTRLTVL.

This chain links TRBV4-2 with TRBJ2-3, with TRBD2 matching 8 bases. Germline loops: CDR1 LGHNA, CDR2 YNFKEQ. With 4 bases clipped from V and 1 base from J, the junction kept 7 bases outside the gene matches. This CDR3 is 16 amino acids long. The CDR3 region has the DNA TGTGCCAGCAGCCTACGGGGTAGCGGGGGCACAGATACGCAGTATTTT. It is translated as CASSLRGSGGTDTQYF.

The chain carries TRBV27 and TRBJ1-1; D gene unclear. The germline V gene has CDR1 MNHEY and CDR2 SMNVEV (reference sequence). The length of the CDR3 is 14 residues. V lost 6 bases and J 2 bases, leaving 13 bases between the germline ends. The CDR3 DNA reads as TGTGCCAGCAGACCGGGAGTTTATAACACTGAAGCTTTCTTT. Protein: CASRPGVYNTEAFF.

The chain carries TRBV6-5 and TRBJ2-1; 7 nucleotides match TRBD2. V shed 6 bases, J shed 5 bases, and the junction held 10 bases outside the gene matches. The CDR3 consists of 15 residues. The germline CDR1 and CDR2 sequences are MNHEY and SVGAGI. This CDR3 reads CASSEGGRRDNEQFF. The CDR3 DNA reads TGTGCCAGCAGCGAGGGAGGGCGGAGGGACAATGAGCAGTTCTTC.

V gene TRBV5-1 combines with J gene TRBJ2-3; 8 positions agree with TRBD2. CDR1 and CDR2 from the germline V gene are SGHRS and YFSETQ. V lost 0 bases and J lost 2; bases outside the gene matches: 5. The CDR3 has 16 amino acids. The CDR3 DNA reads TGCGCCAGCAGCTTGGCCTTGCGGGGGGCCACAGATACGCAGTATTTT. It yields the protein CASSLALRGATDTQYF. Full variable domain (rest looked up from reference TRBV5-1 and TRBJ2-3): KAGVTQTPRYLIKTRGQQVTLSCSPISGHRSVSWYQQTPGQGLQFLFEYFSETQRNKGNFPGRFSGRQFSNSRSEMNVSTLELGDSALYLCASSLALRGATDTQYFGPGTRLTVL.

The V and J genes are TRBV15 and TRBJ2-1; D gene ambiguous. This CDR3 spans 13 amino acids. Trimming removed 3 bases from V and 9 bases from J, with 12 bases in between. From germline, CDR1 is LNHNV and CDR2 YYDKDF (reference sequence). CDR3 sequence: CATSSVLMREQFF. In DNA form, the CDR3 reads TGTGCCACCAGCAGCGTCTTGATGCGTGAGCAGTTCTTC.

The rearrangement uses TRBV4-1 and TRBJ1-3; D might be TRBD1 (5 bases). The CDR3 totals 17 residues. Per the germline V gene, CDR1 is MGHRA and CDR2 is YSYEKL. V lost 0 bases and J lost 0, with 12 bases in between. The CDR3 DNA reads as TGCGCCAGCAGCCAAGAAGGAACAGGCTACTCTGGAAACACCATATATTTT. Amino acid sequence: CASSQEGTGYSGNTIYF.

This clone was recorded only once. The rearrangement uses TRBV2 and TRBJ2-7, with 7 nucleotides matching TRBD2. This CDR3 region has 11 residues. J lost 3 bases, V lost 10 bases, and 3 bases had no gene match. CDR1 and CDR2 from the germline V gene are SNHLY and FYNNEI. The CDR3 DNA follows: TGTGCCATACGGGACTACTACGAGCAGTACTTC. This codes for CAIRDYYEQYF.

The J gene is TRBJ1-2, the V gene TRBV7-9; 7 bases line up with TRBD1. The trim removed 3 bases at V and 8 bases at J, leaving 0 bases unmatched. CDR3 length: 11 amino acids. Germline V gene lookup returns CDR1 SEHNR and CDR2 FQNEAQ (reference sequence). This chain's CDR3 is CASSLTGGYTF. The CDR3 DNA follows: TGTGCCAGCAGCTTGACAGGGGGCTACACCTTC.

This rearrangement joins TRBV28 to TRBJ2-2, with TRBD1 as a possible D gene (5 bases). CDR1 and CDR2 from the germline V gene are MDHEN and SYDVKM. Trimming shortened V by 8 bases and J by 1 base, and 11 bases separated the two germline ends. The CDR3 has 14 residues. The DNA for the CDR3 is TGTGCCAGCGGCAAACAGGTGAACACCGGGGAGCTGTTTTTT. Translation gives CASGKQVNTGELFF.

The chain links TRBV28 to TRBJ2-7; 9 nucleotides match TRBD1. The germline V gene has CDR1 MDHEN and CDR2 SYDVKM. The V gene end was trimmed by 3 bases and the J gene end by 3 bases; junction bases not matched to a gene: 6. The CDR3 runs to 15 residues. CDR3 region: CASSFETGGVYEQYF. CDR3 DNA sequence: TGTGCCAGCAGTTTTGAGACAGGGGGGGTCTACGAGCAGTACTTC.

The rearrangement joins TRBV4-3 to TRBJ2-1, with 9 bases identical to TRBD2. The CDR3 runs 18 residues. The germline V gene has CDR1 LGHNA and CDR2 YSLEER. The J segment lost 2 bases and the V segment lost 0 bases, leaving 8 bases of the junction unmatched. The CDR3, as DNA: TGCGCCAGCAGCCAAGAAATGGCGGGAGGGCCTGCCTACAATGAGCAGTTCTTC. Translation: CASSQEMAGGPAYNEQFF.

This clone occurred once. The CDR3 protein is CASSQEIGGGEKLFF. CDR3 coding DNA: TGCGCCAGCAGCCAAGAAATCGGCGGGGGTGAAAAACTGTTTTTT. The chain links TRBV4-3 to TRBJ1-4; maybe TRBD1 (5 bases). V lost 0 bases and J 7 bases, leaving 12 bases between the germline ends. In germline, CDR1 is LGHNA, CDR2 YSLEER. This CDR3 spans 15 amino acids.

CDR3 residues: CASSLAAGNYEQYF. DNA for the CDR3: TGTGCCAGCAGCTTGGCAGCGGGAAACTACGAGCAGTACTTC. The chain has TRBV7-3 and TRBJ2-7; 7 bases fit TRBD2. V shed 3 bases and J 3 bases; nucleotides not matched to a gene: 5. From germline, CDR1 is SGHTA and CDR2 FQGTGA. The CDR3 spans 14 residues. Drawing the rest from reference TRBV7-3 and TRBJ2-7, the complete variable domain is GAGVSQTPSNKVTEKGKYVELRCDPISGHTALYWYRQSLGQGPEFLIYFQGTGAADDSGLPNDRFFAVRPEGSVSTLKIQRTERGDSAVYLCASSLAAGNYEQYFGPGTRLTVT.

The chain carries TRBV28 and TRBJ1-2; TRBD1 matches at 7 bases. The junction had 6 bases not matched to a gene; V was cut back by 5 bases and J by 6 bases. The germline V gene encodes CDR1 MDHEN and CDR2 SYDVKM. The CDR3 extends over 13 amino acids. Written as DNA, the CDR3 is TGTGCCAGCAGTAGAGCAGGGGGTGATGGCTACACCTTC. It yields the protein CASSRAGGDGYTF.

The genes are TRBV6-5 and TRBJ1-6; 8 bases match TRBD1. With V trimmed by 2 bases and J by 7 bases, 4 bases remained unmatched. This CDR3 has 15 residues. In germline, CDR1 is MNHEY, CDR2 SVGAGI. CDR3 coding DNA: TGTGCCAGCAGTTACCTAGGACAGGGAAATTCACCCCTCCACTTT. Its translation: CASSYLGQGNSPLHF.

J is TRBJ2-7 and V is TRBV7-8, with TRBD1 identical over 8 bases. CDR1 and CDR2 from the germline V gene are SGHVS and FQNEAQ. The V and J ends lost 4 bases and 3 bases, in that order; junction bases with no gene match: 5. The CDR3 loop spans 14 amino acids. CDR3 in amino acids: CASSSTGTGYEQYF. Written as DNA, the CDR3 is TGTGCCAGCAGCTCAACCGGGACAGGCTACGAGCAGTACTTC.